The clone carrying this T cell receptor beta chain was detected once. This specimen comes from a study of shared clonotypes between healthy human individuals. Study overall: Each donor's CD8 memory used one plate, CD8 naive two, each CD4 subset three.

The genomic DNA of each subset was split evenly across several immunoSEQ plates. Each PCR replicate from the sorted subsets contained around 200 ng DNA, which is about 31,000 T cell genomes. The assay was immunoSEQ multiplex PCR, and TCRdb's table has in-frame clones only and misses some. The sample includes about 550,000 clones, 95% to 96% of them seen just once. V lost 9 bases to trimming and J lost 4 bases, with 12 bases between them. Germline V CDR1 and CDR2: LNHDA, SQIVND (reference sequence). This CDR3 region has 12 residues. The naive CD8 fraction comprised CD45RO-negative cells positively selected for CCR7 and excluded terminally differentiated effector memory CD45RA+ cells.

The material sequenced was naive CD8+ T cells sorted from blood. V and J are TRBV19 and TRBJ1-2; D is uncertain. This receptor was identified in a young woman in good health. CDR3 nucleotides: TGTGCCAGCCGTCTCGGGAGCTATGGCTACACCTTC. It translates to CASRLGSYGYTF.